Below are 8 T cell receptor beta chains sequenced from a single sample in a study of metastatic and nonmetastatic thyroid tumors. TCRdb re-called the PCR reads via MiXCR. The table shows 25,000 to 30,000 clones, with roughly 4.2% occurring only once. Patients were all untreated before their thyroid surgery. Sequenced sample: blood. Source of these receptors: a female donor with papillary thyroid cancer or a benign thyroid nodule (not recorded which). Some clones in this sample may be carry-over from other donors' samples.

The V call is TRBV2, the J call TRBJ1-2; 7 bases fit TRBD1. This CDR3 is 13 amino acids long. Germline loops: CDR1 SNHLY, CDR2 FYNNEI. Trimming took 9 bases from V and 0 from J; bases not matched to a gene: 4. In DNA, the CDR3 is TGTGCCAGTGTGGGGACAGCTAACTATGGCTACACCTTC. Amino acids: CASVGTANYGYTF.

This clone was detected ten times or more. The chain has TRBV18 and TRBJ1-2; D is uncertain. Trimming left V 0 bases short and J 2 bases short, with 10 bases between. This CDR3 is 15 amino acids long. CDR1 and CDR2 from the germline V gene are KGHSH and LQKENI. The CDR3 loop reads CASSPPNRGNYGYTF. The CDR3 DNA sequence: TGTGCCAGCTCACCACCGAACCGAGGGAACTATGGCTACACCTTC.

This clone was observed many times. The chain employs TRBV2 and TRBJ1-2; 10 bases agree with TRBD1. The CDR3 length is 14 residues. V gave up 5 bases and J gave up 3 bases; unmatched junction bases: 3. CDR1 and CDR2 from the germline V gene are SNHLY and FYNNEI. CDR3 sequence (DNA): TGTGCCAGCAGTCGACAGGGGGCCTACTATGGCTACACCTTC. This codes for CASSRQGAYYGYTF.

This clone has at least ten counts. CDR3 DNA sequence: TGTGCCATCAGTGAGGGCAGCACAGATACGCAGTATTTT. Translating gives CAISEGSTDTQYF. This chain connects TRBV10-3 to TRBJ2-3; D ambiguous. Trimming left V 2 bases short and J 0 bases short, with 3 bases between. Germline CDR1 is ENHRY and CDR2 is SYGVKD. This CDR3 comprises 13 residues.

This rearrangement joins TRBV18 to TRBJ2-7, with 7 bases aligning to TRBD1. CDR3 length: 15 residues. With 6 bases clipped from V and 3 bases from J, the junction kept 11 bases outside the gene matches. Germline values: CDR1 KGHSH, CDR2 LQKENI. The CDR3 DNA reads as TGTGCCAGCTCCTCGACCGGGACAGCCTACTACGAGCAGTACTTC. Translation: CASSSTGTAYYEQYF.

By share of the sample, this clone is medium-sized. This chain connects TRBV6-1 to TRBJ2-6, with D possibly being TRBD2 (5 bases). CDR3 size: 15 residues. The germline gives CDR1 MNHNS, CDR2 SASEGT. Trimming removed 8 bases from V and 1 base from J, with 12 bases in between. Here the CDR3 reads CASFGPGSGANVLTF. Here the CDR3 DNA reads TGTGCCAGCTTTGGACCGGGGTCTGGGGCCAACGTCCTGACTTTC.

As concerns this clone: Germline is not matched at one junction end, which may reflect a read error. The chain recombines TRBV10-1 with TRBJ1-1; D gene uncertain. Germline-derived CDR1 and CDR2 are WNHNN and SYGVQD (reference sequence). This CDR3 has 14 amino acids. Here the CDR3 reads CASSAGRWNTEAFF. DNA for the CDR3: TGCGCCAGCAGTGCTGGCAGGTGGAACACGGAAGCTTTCTTT.

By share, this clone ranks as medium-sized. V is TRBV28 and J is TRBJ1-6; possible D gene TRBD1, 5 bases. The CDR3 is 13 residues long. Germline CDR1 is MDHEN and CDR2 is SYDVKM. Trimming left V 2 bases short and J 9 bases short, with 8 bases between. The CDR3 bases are TGTGCCAGCAGTTTAGCCGGGGGTTCACCCCTCCACTTT. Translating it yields CASSLAGGSPLHF. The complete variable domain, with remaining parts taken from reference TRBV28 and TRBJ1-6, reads DVKVTQSSRYLVKRTGEKVFLECVQDMDHENMFWYRQDPGLGLRLIYFSYDVKMKEKGDIPEGYSVSREKKERFSLILESASTNQTSMYLCASSLAGGSPLHFGNGTRLTVT.